These 26 T cell receptor beta chains were all obtained from the same sample, sequenced in a study of CD8+CD57+ T cells in acquired aplastic anemia. The template for TCR beta VDJ and CDR3 sequence profiling was genomic DNA. TCRdb re-analysed the reads in MiXCR, keeping a single row per CDR3 protein. Of roughly 130,000 distinct CDR3 sequences in the sample, about 46% were seen once. Sequencing was carried out using sorted CD4+, CD8+, or CD8+CD57+ T cells (not recorded which) from PBMCs. The receptors shown here come from a human donor in good health, serving as a control.

In its sample, this clonotype was seen a few times. The V gene is TRBV9, the J gene TRBJ2-5, with 12 bases that match TRBD2. V trimming: 4 bases; J trimming: 4 bases; junction bases outside the gene matches: 11. This CDR3 has 17 residues. Germline V gives CDR1 SGDLS, CDR2 YYNGEE. The CDR3 DNA reads as TGTGCCAGCAGCCTCAGACGGCTAGCGGGGGGGCGAGAGACCCAGTACTTC. Translated: CASSLRRLAGGRETQYF.

The chain has TRBV2 and TRBJ2-3; D gene ambiguous. Germline V CDR1 and CDR2: SNHLY, FYNNEI. The CDR3 loop spans 14 amino acids. The V end lost 7 bases, the J end lost 11 bases, and 22 bases lay between the germline ends. The DNA for the CDR3 is TGTGCCAGCAATCGACCACCCAACTACAATGAGCAGTATTTT. Protein product: CASNRPPNYNEQYF.

This chain connects TRBV9 to TRBJ1-6, with TRBD1 matching 8 bases. Germline V gives CDR1 SGDLS, CDR2 YYNGEE. The length of the CDR3 is 16 residues. The V gene end was trimmed by 0 bases and the J gene end by 7 bases; junction bases not matched to a gene: 6. Written as DNA, the CDR3 is TGTGCCAGCAGCGTAGCGGGACAGGCTGGAAATTCACCCCTCCACTTT. Residues: CASSVAGQAGNSPLHF.

On this clonotype itself: One end of the junction is discordant with germline, which a read error may explain. The chain employs TRBV30 and TRBJ2-1; D is perhaps TRBD2 (6 bases). The CDR3 loop spans 15 amino acids. CDR1 GTSNPN and CDR2 SVGIG come from the germline V gene (reference sequence). The CDR3 here is CAWISGGDSFNEQFF. The CDR3 DNA reads as TGTGCCTGGATTTCGGGCGGGGATTCCTTCAATGAGCAGTTCTTC. The entire variable domain, with the rest obtained from reference TRBV30 and TRBJ2-1, is as follows: SQTIHQWPATLVQPVGSPLSLECTVEGTSNPNLYWYRQAAGRGLQLLFYSVGIGQISSEVPQNLSASRPQDRQFILSSKKLLLSDSGFYLCAWISGGDSFNEQFFGPGTRLTVL.

This clonotype was observed a single time. The V call is TRBV25-1, the J call TRBJ2-7; D remains unclear. V was clipped by 5 bases and J by 6 bases, with 8 bases between them. Germline CDR1 and CDR2: MGHDK and SYGVNS. This CDR3 spans 11 amino acids. The CDR3 reads CASSTALEQYF. The CDR3 DNA follows: TGTGCCAGCAGTACCGCCCTCGAGCAGTACTTC.

This clonotype appeared many times. The chain recombines TRBV2 with TRBJ2-3; 7 bases match TRBD1. The CDR3 runs to 15 residues. The J segment lost 2 bases and the V segment lost 8 bases, leaving 10 bases of the junction unmatched. Germline CDR1 SNHLY, CDR2 FYNNEI. CDR3 amino acids: CASGVNRGTTDTQYF. The CDR3 DNA is TGTGCCAGCGGCGTGAACAGGGGAACCACAGATACGCAGTATTTT.

The J gene is TRBJ1-1, the V gene TRBV19; D perhaps matches TRBD1 (6 bases). Germline V gives CDR1 LNHDA, CDR2 SQIVND (reference sequence). The CDR3 extends over 14 amino acids. The germline V and J ends were trimmed by 6 bases and 3 bases, with 14 bases remaining between them. As DNA, the CDR3 is TGTGCCAGTAGAACACAGGGTTGGGACACTGAAGCTTTCTTT. Encoded protein: CASRTQGWDTEAFF.

This clonotype was detected ten times or more. The rearrangement joins TRBV3-1 to TRBJ1-2; tentative D call: TRBD1 (6 bases). CDR3 size: 13 residues. Germline-derived CDR1 and CDR2 are LGHDT and YNNKEL (reference sequence). V lost 7 bases to trimming and J lost 8 bases, with 17 bases between them. CDR3 nucleotides: TGTGCCAGCACCCCATTCGGGGGGGCGGGCTACACCTTC. Translated, it gives CASTPFGGAGYTF.

In DNA form, the CDR3 reads TGCAGCGTTGCCTACCGGGACTTTGGAAACACCATATATTTT. Translation: CSVAYRDFGNTIYF. The chain recombines TRBV29-1 with TRBJ1-3; a weak D match, TRBD1 (5 bases). Trimming took off 4 bases at V and 3 bases at J, with 13 bases between the two ends. CDR1 and CDR2 (germline): SQVTM, ANQGSEA. The CDR3 has 14 amino acids.

This clonotype occurred once. Here the CDR3 omits its conserved ending phenylalanine or tryptophan, so a read error is the likely source. V gene TRBV6-5 combines with J gene TRBJ1-1; no clear D gene. The CDR3 has 14 residues. Germline V gives CDR1 MNHEY, CDR2 SVGAGI. V dropped 0 bases and J dropped 0 bases, with 5 bases sitting between them. The CDR3 DNA follows: TGTGCCAGCAGTTACTCGACGGTGAACACTGAAGCTTTCCTT. Translation: CASSYSTVNTEAFL.

The rearrangement joins TRBV14 to TRBJ2-7, with D uncertain. Per germline, CDR1 SGHDN and CDR2 FVKESK. The CDR3 is made up of 11 amino acids. Trimming took 3 bases from V and 6 from J, leaving 6 bases between them. The CDR3 sequence is CASSHSGEQYF. The CDR3 region has the DNA TGTGCCAGCAGCCACTCGGGCGAGCAGTACTTC.

This clonotype has only a few counts. A much more abundant neighbour one base away suggests this may be a read error. V and J are TRBV25-1 and TRBJ2-7; D might be TRBD2 (5 bases). The CDR3 sequence is 12 residues long. Looked up from germline, CDR1 is MGHDK and CDR2 is SYGVNS. In DNA, the CDR3 is TGTGCCAGCAGTGAGAGGGTCTACGGGCAGTACTTC. Its translation: CASSERVYGQYF.

The chain is built from TRBV5-1 and TRBJ2-1, with TRBD2 matching over 7 bases. Looked up from germline, CDR1 is SGHRS and CDR2 is YFSETQ. V was pared by 5 bases and J by 0 bases, with 5 bases of the junction left unmatched. The CDR3 loop spans 15 amino acids. In DNA form, the CDR3 reads TGCGCCAGCAGACGAGCGGGAAGCTCCTACAATGAGCAGTTCTTC. It yields the protein CASRRAGSSYNEQFF.

This clonotype came up many times. V usage is TRBV12-3 or TRBV12-4 and J usage is TRBJ2-2; 8 bases are shared with TRBD1. V gave up 5 bases and J gave up 7 bases; unmatched junction bases: 6. This CDR3 comprises 14 residues. Here the CDR3 reads CASSATGAYGELFF. The DNA of the CDR3 is TGTGCCAGCAGTGCGACAGGGGCTTACGGGGAGCTGTTTTTT.

The chain couples TRBV7-6 to TRBJ1-2; 7 bases line up with TRBD1. Germline trimming cut 4 bases from V and 6 bases from J; bases unmatched to any gene: 8. This CDR3 has 14 residues. Germline CDR1 SGHVS, CDR2 FNYEAQ. DNA for the CDR3: TGTGCCAGCAGCTCAAGACGAACAGGGGATGGCTACACCTTC. Protein: CASSSRRTGDGYTF.

Many counts were recorded for this clonotype. This chain joins TRBV5-1 and TRBJ2-5; D is undetermined. The CDR3 consists of 14 residues. V lost 2 bases and J lost 2, with 10 bases in between. CDR1 and CDR2 from the germline V gene are SGHRS and YFSETQ. The CDR3: CASSFGVLQETQYF. For the CDR3, the DNA is TGCGCCAGCAGCTTTGGGGTGTTACAAGAGACCCAGTACTTC.

J is TRBJ2-3 and V is TRBV5-6; perhaps TRBD2 as D (6 bases). Germline-derived CDR1 and CDR2 are SGHDT and YYEEEE. V lost 0 bases, J lost 5 bases, and 13 bases lay in between. This CDR3 is built from 15 residues. The CDR3 spells CASSLGAGTVDTQYF. The CDR3 DNA sequence: TGTGCCAGCAGCTTGGGGGCGGGGACGGTAGATACGCAGTATTTT.

This clonotype occurred a few times. The chain combines TRBV7-6 with TRBJ2-3; D gene unclear. CDR3 length equals 12 residues. Germline values: CDR1 SGHVS, CDR2 FNYEAQ. Trimming took 5 bases from V and 1 from J, leaving 4 bases between them. In nucleotides, the CDR3 is TGTGCCAGCAGCCTCCGCACAGATACGCAGTATTTT. Encoded protein: CASSLRTDTQYF.

V usage is TRBV9 and J usage is TRBJ2-7; D unresolved. Germline-derived CDR1 and CDR2 are SGDLS and YYNGEE. V gave up 4 bases and J gave up 0 bases, with 11 bases separating them. The CDR3 is made up of 14 amino acids. CDR3 nucleotide sequence: TGTGCCAGCAGCCCCTGGTCCAGCTCCTACGAGCAGTACTTC. Protein: CASSPWSSSYEQYF. The variable domain in full, completed from reference TRBV9 and TRBJ2-7, reads DSGVTQTPKHLITATGQRVTLRCSPRSGDLSVYWYQQSLDQGLQFLIQYYNGEERAKGNILERFSAQQFPDLHSELNLSSLELGDSALYFCASSPWSSSYEQYFGPGTRLTVT.

This clonotype was observed a handful of times. The chain joins TRBV5-1 to TRBJ1-2; D may be TRBD1 (5 bases). Germline loops: CDR1 SGHRS, CDR2 YFSETQ. The V end lost 4 bases, the J end lost 8 bases, and 21 bases lay between the germline ends. The CDR3 has 15 residues. CDR3 coding DNA: TGCGCCAGCAGCACCGGGACGCGGGGGGATGAGGGCTACACCTTC. This gives the protein CASSTGTRGDEGYTF. The variable domain in full, with the rest retrieved from reference TRBV5-1 and TRBJ1-2, is KAGVTQTPRYLIKTRGQQVTLSCSPISGHRSVSWYQQTPGQGLQFLFEYFSETQRNKGNFPGRFSGRQFSNSRSEMNVSTLELGDSALYLCASSTGTRGDEGYTFGSGTRLTVV.

Relative to its sample, this clonotype is medium-sized. This chain links TRBV7-2 with TRBJ2-7; the match to TRBD1 covers 9 bases. The CDR3 is made up of 13 amino acids. Unmatched junction bases numbered 3, after V lost 6 bases and J lost 3 bases. The V gene's germline CDR1 is SGHTA and CDR2 FQGNSA. The CDR3 region has the DNA TGTGCCAGCAGTTCGGACAGGGGCTACGAGCAGTACTTC. It codes for CASSSDRGYEQYF.

Ten or more counts support this clonotype. The rearrangement joins TRBV5-6 to TRBJ1-5; D gene unclear. This CDR3 region has 13 residues. Germline V gives CDR1 SGHDT, CDR2 YYEEEE. Trimming took off 7 bases at V and 3 bases at J, with 11 bases between the two ends. The CDR3 DNA is TGTGCCAGCTCCTCTAGGAACAATCAGCCCCAGCATTTT. Protein product: CASSSRNNQPQHF.

A word on this clonotype: The junction departs from the called germline gene at one end, perhaps through a read error. The chain has TRBV10-2 and TRBJ2-1; 7 nucleotides align to TRBD1. Germline-derived CDR1 and CDR2 are WSHSY and SAAADI. CDR3 size: 16 residues. Written as DNA, the CDR3 is TGCGCCACGCGACTTTCCTTGGGACAGTCTTACAATGAGCAGCTCTTC. Amino acids: CATRLSLGQSYNEQLF.

This clonotype was recorded at least ten times. This sequence joins TRBV19 and TRBJ1-2; 7 bases are shared with TRBD1. Per the germline V gene, CDR1 is LNHDA and CDR2 is SQIVND (reference sequence). CDR3 length: 16 amino acids. V lost 3 bases and J lost 7; bases outside the gene matches: 14. In nucleotides, the CDR3 is TGTGCCAGTAGTATCGCCAAGGGACAGCCCGTAGGTGGCTACACCTTC. Its protein product is CASSIAKGQPVGGYTF. Drawing the rest from reference TRBV19 and TRBJ1-2, the complete variable domain is DGGITQSPKYLFRKEGQNVTLSCEQNLNHDAMYWYRQDPGQGLRLIYYSQIVNDFQKGDIAEGYSVSREKKESFPLTVTSAQKNPTAFYLCASSIAKGQPVGGYTFGSGTRLTVV.

Turning to this clonotype: The junction shows a germline mismatch at one end, possibly a read error. The CDR3 DNA sequence: TGTGCCAGCAGCCAAGGAGCTAGCGGGGGGGCATTTCGCACAGATGCGCAGTATTTT. It codes for CASSQGASGGAFRTDAQYF. The gene calls are TRBV3-1 and TRBJ2-3; 12 bases fit TRBD2. The CDR3 loop spans 19 amino acids. Germline CDR1 and CDR2: LGHDT and YNNKEL (reference sequence).

The chain uses TRBV29-1 and TRBJ2-7; 8 bases fit TRBD2. The CDR3 sequence is 16 residues long. V lost 5 bases, J lost 0 bases, and 12 bases stayed unmatched. Germline lookup yields CDR1 SQVTM and CDR2 ANQGSEA. This CDR3 is CSVSGLLAATSYEQYF. The CDR3 coding sequence is TGCAGCGTTTCAGGGCTACTAGCGGCCACCTCCTACGAGCAGTACTTC.